These T cell receptor beta chains were read from a single sample in a study of cytomegalovirus exposure and HLA in healthy donors. The protocol was immunoSEQ multiplex PCR, while the TCRdb copy is restricted to in-frame clones and leaves out a portion. The table has 85,000 to 100,000 clones, more than 60% seen once. Sequencing used PBMCs. The receptor set was obtained from a man between 60 and 75 years old in good health and CMV-seropositive. CDR3s include the opening cysteine and the closing phenylalanine or tryptophan. The D gene is left open where the match is weak. Clone size is given for some rows only: seen once, a few or many times, or a class if the clone is expanded.

>TRBJ1-5|TRBV19|.|.
CASRHYSSNQPQHF
TGTGCCAGTAGACATTACAGTAGCAATCAGCCCCAGCATTTT
>TRBJ2-5|TRBV5-1|.|TRBD2
CASSPGGTSSETQYF
TGCGCCAGCAGCCCAGGGGGGACTAGCAGTGAGACCCAGTACTTC
>TRBJ1-1|TRBV19|few|.
CASSRVWTEAFF
TGTGCCAGTAGCAGGGTTTGGACTGAAGCTTTCTTT
>TRBJ2-7|TRBV6-1|.|TRBD1
CASSSRQGFSYEQYF
TGTGCCAGCAGTTCTAGACAGGGGTTTAGCTACGAGCAGTACTTC
>TRBJ1-3|TRBV19|once|.
CASSNRESGNTIYF
TGTGCCAGTAGTAACAGGGAGTCTGGAAACACCATATATTTT
>TRBJ2-1|TRBV29-1|.|.
CSVAPRVGYNEQFF
TGCAGCGTCGCCCCGCGGGTGGGTTACAATGAGCAGTTCTTC
>TRBJ1-2|TRBV19|.|.
CASDGGTNYGYTF
TGTGCCTCCGATGGGGGGACTAACTATGGCTACACCTTC
>TRBJ1-3|TRBV9|.|TRBD1
CASSAGTGDLGSGNTIYF
TGTGCCAGCAGCGCCGGGACAGGGGACCTGGGTTCTGGAAACACCATATATTTT
>TRBJ1-5|TRBV7-2|once|TRBD1
CASSLSTGDSNQPQHF
TGTGCCAGCAGCTTAAGTACAGGGGATAGCAATCAGCCCCAGCATTTT
>TRBJ2-2|TRBV6-1|.|TRBD2
CAAGRRGGTGELFF
TGTGCCGCAGGGAGGCGGGGGGGAACCGGGGAGCTGTTTTTT
>TRBJ1-4|TRBV6-5|.|.
CASSHGNEKLFF
TGTGCCAGCAGTCACGGGAATGAAAAACTGTTTTTT
>TRBJ2-7|TRBV6-1|.|TRBD1
CASSEVPGTGTYEQYF
TGTGCCAGCAGTGAAGTCCCCGGGACAGGGACCTACGAGCAGTACTTC
>TRBJ2-2|TRBV5-6|.|TRBD1
CASSSGTGGPGELFF
TGTGCCAGCAGTTCCGGGACAGGGGGCCCCGGGGAGCTGTTTTTT
>TRBJ1-6|TRBV30|.|.
CAWNGMGSYNSPLHF
TGTGCCTGGAACGGGATGGGCTCCTATAATTCACCCCTCCACTTT
>TRBJ2-7|TRBV5-4|.|TRBD1
CASSSRQGPYEQYF
TGTGCCAGCAGCAGTCGACAGGGTCCCTACGAGCAGTACTTC
>TRBJ2-2|TRBV7-9|.|.
CASNDQGGELFF
TGTGCCAGCAACGATCAGGGCGGGGAGCTGTTTTTT
>TRBJ2-3|TRBV9|.|.
CASSVAPSVDTQYF
TGTGCCAGCAGCGTAGCCCCTAGTGTGGATACGCAGTATTTT
>TRBJ2-2|TRBV5-4|.|TRBD1
CASSATGTGTGELFF
TGTGCCAGCAGCGCTACCGGGACAGGGACCGGGGAGCTGTTTTTT
>TRBJ2-1|TRBV4-3|.|TRBD2
CASSQDRGSGVDYNEQFF
TGCGCCAGCAGCCAAGATCGGGGAAGCGGGGTTGACTACAATGAGCAGTTCTTC
>TRBJ1-1|TRBV10-3|few|.
CAIRSRGMNTEAFF
TGTGCCATCAGAAGCAGGGGCATGAACACTGAAGCTTTCTTT
>TRBJ2-5|TRBV5-8|.|.
CASSSLTDPQETQYF
TGTGCCAGCAGCTCCCTGACAGACCCACAAGAGACCCAGTACTTC
>TRBJ2-1|TRBV2|.|TRBD1
CASRGGWDRGRPEQFF
TGTGCCAGCAGGGGGGGTTGGGACAGGGGGCGACCTGAGCAGTTCTTC
>TRBJ1-1|TRBV7-9|.|.
CASSLPTGPRNTEAFF
TGTGCCAGCAGCCTACCGACAGGACCCCGGAACACTGAAGCTTTCTTT
>TRBJ2-1|TRBV28|.|TRBD1
CASSPPGQGVAHEQFF
TGTGCCAGCAGTCCCCCCGGACAGGGAGTTGCGCATGAGCAGTTCTTC